This T cell receptor beta chain was sequenced for a study of OX40 agonist ivuxolimab in advanced cancers. Study overall: The patients got ivuxolimab, which is an agonistic anti-OX40 (CD134) antibody. The patients received ivuxolimab by intravenous route every 2 weeks at 0.01 to 10 mg/kg. Prior anti-PD-1, anti-PD-L1 or anti-CTLA-4 therapy did not bar entry, and less than 50% had some.

About this clone: Its target is not known.

Only in-frame clones appear in the TCRdb table, and some are missing; sequencing was by immunoSEQ multiplex PCR. The sample shows about 46,000 clones, approximately 88% of them seen only once. Notes on the study in general: Partial responders treated at 0.1-3.0 mg/kg exhibited clonal expansion among the lowest measured.

The TCR sequence derives from an adult with an advanced solid tumor such as melanoma, head and neck, liver or kidney cancer. Sequences were derived from CD4+ or CD8+ T cells sorted from blood, sampled in a trial of the OX40 agonist ivuxolimab.

The CDR3 protein is CASSSLLGLAGGHEQYF. The CDR3 nucleotides are TGTGCCAGCAGCTCGCTTTTGGGGCTAGCGGGAGGGCACGAGCAGTACTTC. The chain employs TRBV11-3 and TRBJ2-7, with TRBD2 matching 12 bases. The junction had 12 bases not matched to a gene; V was cut back by 4 bases and J by 5 bases. The germline gives CDR1 SGHNT, CDR2 YENEEA. CDR3 length: 17 residues.